These 9 T cell receptor beta chains came from one sample sequenced in a study of regulatory T cells in long-lasting Graves disease. Regarding time point: newly diagnosed GD, antithyroid drugs for less than 3 months. The authors made the TCR library using RNA they extracted from PBMCs. The authors built TCR beta libraries using iRepertoire HTBI primers and Arm-PCR of CDR3 regions. TCRdb recomputed calls from the multiplex PCR reads with MiXCR, one row per CDR3 protein. The sample records 680,000 or so distinct CDR3 sequences, roughly 15% being singletons. These same records also appear under a second study, on T cells in Graves' hyperthyroidism and ophthalmopathy.

The sequenced sample was peripheral blood mononuclear cells (PBMCs), obtained at new diagnosis, from a patient treated with antithyroid drugs. Receptor source: a woman in her twenties or thirties with Graves disease.

The chain combines TRBV15 with TRBJ2-1, with 11 nucleotides matching TRBD2. Germline V gene lookup returns CDR1 LNHNV and CDR2 YYDKDF (reference sequence). V lost 1 base and J lost 9; bases outside the gene matches: 8. This CDR3 has 16 residues. The CDR3 DNA reads as TGTGCCACCAGCAGAGTGCTACTAGCGGGAGACAGTGAGCAGTTCTTC. Its translation: CATSRVLLAGDSEQFF.

This chain's CDR3 is CASREAGGYRGPYYNEQFF. The CDR3 nucleotides are TGCGCCAGCAGGGAGGCAGGAGGATACAGGGGGCCTTACTACAATGAGCAGTTCTTC. The rearrangement joins TRBV10-1 to TRBJ2-1, with TRBD1 matching 9 bases. CDR1 WNHNN and CDR2 SYGVQD come from the germline V gene (reference sequence). CDR3 length: 19 residues. The junction had 18 bases not matched to a gene; V was cut back by 6 bases and J by 3 bases.

This clonotype was detected ten times or more. The chain is built from TRBV20-1 and TRBJ1-1; D call uncertain. CDR1 is DFQATT and CDR2 is SNEGSKA in the germline V gene (reference sequence). This CDR3 is 13 amino acids long. Trimming shortened V by 1 base and J by 7 bases, and 13 bases separated the two germline ends. DNA for the CDR3: TGCAGTGCTAGAGTGGGGTGGGTCGTTGAAGCTTTCTTT. Protein sequence: CSARVGWVVEAFF.

Many counts were recorded for this clonotype. In DNA form, the CDR3 reads TGTGCCACCAGTGACGTGGAGGGGGCGGGAGTCAACGAGCAGTACTTC. This sequence encodes CATSDVEGAGVNEQYF. This chain connects TRBV24-1 to TRBJ2-7, with D perhaps given as TRBD1 or TRBD2 (7 bases each). The V and J ends lost 4 bases and 5 bases respectively, with 20 bases between them. Germline assignment: CDR1 KGHDR and CDR2 SFDVKD. The CDR3 totals 16 residues.

This clonotype was counted a few times. The CDR3, as DNA: TGTGCCAGTAGTACCGGGACAGGGGGGACTGGGGCCAACGTCCTGACTTTC. This sequence encodes CASSTGTGGTGANVLTF. The J gene is TRBJ2-6, the V gene TRBV19, with 11 bases matching TRBD1. This CDR3 has 17 amino acids. The germline gives CDR1 LNHDA, CDR2 SQIVND (reference sequence). The V segment lost 4 bases and the J segment 2 bases; nucleotides outside the gene matches: 4.

The chain employs TRBV24-1 and TRBJ2-3; TRBD2 matches at 10 bases. CDR1 KGHDR and CDR2 SFDVKD come from the germline V gene. The V gene end was trimmed by 5 bases and the J gene end by 4 bases; junction bases not matched to a gene: 5. This CDR3 has 15 residues. Written as DNA, the CDR3 is TGTGCCACCAGTGGCCCAGCGGGAGGGGCAGATACGCAGTATTTT. Protein: CATSGPAGGADTQYF.

This clonotype appeared a few times. CDR3 nucleotides: TGTGCCAGCAGTTTAGGGCGGTACACAGATACGCAGTATTTT. This encodes CASSLGRYTDTQYF. The chain carries TRBV6-2 or TRBV6-3 and TRBJ2-3; D unresolved. V dropped 4 bases and J dropped 2 bases, with 10 bases sitting between them. The CDR3 runs 14 residues. Germline lookup yields CDR1 MNHEY and CDR2 SVGEGT.

The rearrangement uses TRBV20-1 and TRBJ2-5; tentatively, D is TRBD1 (5 bases). Germline values: CDR1 DFQATT, CDR2 SNEGSKA (reference sequence). Trimming took 2 bases from V and 4 from J, leaving 8 bases between them. CDR3 size: 12 residues. CDR3 coding DNA: TGCAGTGCTAGAAGGGGTTTAGAGACCCAGTACTTC. This gives the protein CSARRGLETQYF.

This clonotype has a handful of counts. With a much larger clone just one base away, this may be a read error. The chain combines TRBV7-9 with TRBJ2-3; TRBD1 matches at 10 bases. The V gene's germline CDR1 is SEHNR and CDR2 FQNEAQ (reference sequence). The trim removed 7 bases at V and 1 base at J, leaving 2 bases unmatched. The CDR3 runs to 14 residues. The chain's CDR3 is CASTGQGGTDTQYF. The CDR3 DNA follows: TGTGCCAGCACCGGACAGGGGGGCACAGATACGCAGTATTTT.